A single sample is the source of the 32 T cell receptor beta chains below, sequenced in a study of T cell repertoires in cytomegalovirus infection. TCRdb re-analysed the reads in MiXCR, keeping a single row per CDR3 protein. The table has 150,000 to 200,000 distinct CDR3 sequences, approximately 14% seen once. The sequenced sample consisted of PBMCs. The origin of the receptors is a human donor in good health (CMV status not recorded). Some clones in this sample may be carry-over from other donors' samples.

This clonotype was counted between two and nine times. The chain carries TRBV28 and TRBJ2-2; D is ambiguous. Germline CDR1 reads MDHEN; CDR2 reads SYDVKM. This CDR3 region has 15 residues. Trimming cost V 5 bases and J 1 base, with 11 bases left between them. CDR3 in DNA: TGTGCCAGCAGTCCGAGCCTTCGGAACACCGGGGAGCTGTTTTTT. This sequence encodes CASSPSLRNTGELFF.

This clonotype has a handful of counts. This chain links TRBV19 with TRBJ2-1; D might be TRBD1 (6 bases). The V gene's germline CDR1 is LNHDA and CDR2 SQIVND (reference sequence). V was pared by 1 base and J by 4 bases, with 14 bases between. The CDR3 has 16 amino acids. CDR3 DNA sequence: TGTGCCAGTAGTATAGGAGGGACACCTCAATACAATGAGCAGTTCTTC. Its translation: CASSIGGTPQYNEQFF.

This clonotype came up a few times. The chain is built from TRBV5-1 and TRBJ1-6; D unclear. Trimming removed 3 bases from V and 8 bases from J, with 21 bases in between. The CDR3 spans 17 residues. From germline, CDR1 is SGHRS and CDR2 YFSETQ. The CDR3 sequence: CASSSRWTDGSHSPLHF. The CDR3 bases are TGCGCCAGCAGCTCTCGCTGGACGGACGGAAGCCATTCACCCCTCCACTTT.

This clonotype was recorded at least ten times. This rearrangement joins TRBV7-3 to TRBJ2-3, with no clear D. This CDR3 is 13 amino acids long. Trimming shortened V by 2 bases and J by 5 bases, and 8 bases separated the two germline ends. The germline CDR1 and CDR2 sequences are SGHTA and FQGTGA. CDR3 region: CASSLPQLDTQYF. The CDR3 DNA follows: TGTGCCAGCAGCTTACCACAGCTAGATACGCAGTATTTT. The complete variable domain, with remaining parts taken from reference TRBV7-3 and TRBJ2-3, reads GAGVSQTPSNKVTEKGKYVELRCDPISGHTALYWYRQSLGQGPEFLIYFQGTGAADDSGLPNDRFFAVRPEGSVSTLKIQRTERGDSAVYLCASSLPQLDTQYFGPGTRLTVL.

The chain employs TRBV5-1 and TRBJ2-7; tentatively, D is TRBD1 or TRBD2 (5 bases each). Trimming removed 1 base at V and 2 bases at J, with 10 bases between. The CDR3 contains 14 residues. CDR1 and CDR2 from the germline V gene are SGHRS and YFSETQ. The CDR3 sequence is CASSLKGTTYEQYF. The CDR3, as DNA: TGCGCCAGCAGCTTGAAGGGGACGACCTACGAGCAGTACTTC.

This clonotype was detected only a few times. The J gene is TRBJ2-7, the V gene TRBV7-8; 9 positions agree with TRBD1. Germline trimming cut 3 bases from V and 5 bases from J; bases unmatched to any gene: 5. This CDR3 has 14 amino acids. Germline CDR1 reads SGHVS; CDR2 reads FQNEAQ. The CDR3 loop reads CASSLTDRGHEQYF. In DNA form, the CDR3 reads TGTGCCAGCAGCTTGACGGACAGGGGCCACGAGCAGTACTTC.

This clonotype appeared a few times. V and J are TRBV29-1 and TRBJ1-1; D possibly corresponds to TRBD1 (6 bases). The CDR3 runs to 12 residues. CDR1 SQVTM and CDR2 ANQGSEA come from the germline V gene. Trimming removed 6 bases at V and 2 bases at J, with 10 bases between. CDR3 region: CSVKGVNTEAFF. The CDR3 region has the DNA TGCAGCGTCAAGGGGGTCAACACTGAAGCTTTCTTT.

Comment on this clonotype: At one boundary the junction diverges from the germline segment, which might be a read error. The J gene is TRBJ2-2, the V gene TRBV11-1; TRBD1 might be the D (5 bases). Germline loops: CDR1 SGHAT, CDR2 FQDESV (reference sequence). The CDR3 covers 15 residues. The CDR3 DNA is TGTGCCAGCACCCGGACAAGGTCGAACACCCGGGAGCTGTTTTTT. Amino acid sequence: CASTRTRSNTRELFF.

This clonotype was found many times. The rearrangement links TRBV7-8 to TRBJ2-7; D not resolved. Germline loops: CDR1 SGHVS, CDR2 FQNEAQ. The V gene lost 1 base and the J gene lost 4 bases, with 11 bases spanning the gap. The CDR3 covers 14 residues. The chain's CDR3 is CASSLGHNSYEQYF. The DNA for the CDR3 is TGTGCCAGCAGCTTAGGACACAACTCTTACGAGCAGTACTTC.

This clonotype was detected ten times or more. The chain recombines TRBV7-8 with TRBJ2-6; TRBD1 matches 10 bases. Germline assignment: CDR1 SGHVS and CDR2 FQNEAQ. The V segment lost 9 bases and the J segment 0 bases; nucleotides outside the gene matches: 8. The CDR3 consists of 17 residues. The CDR3 DNA is TGTGCCAGTAGGGGCCGGGACAGGGGCTCTGGGGCCAACGTCCTGACTTTC. Its translation: CASRGRDRGSGANVLTF.

This clonotype appeared many times. This chain links TRBV4-1 with TRBJ1-2; D call uncertain. This CDR3 contains 14 residues. With 1 base removed from V and 1 base from J, the gap between germline ends came to 7 bases. CDR1 is MGHRA, CDR2 YSYEKL, per germline. CDR3 residues: CASSQVRVNYGYTF. The DNA of the CDR3 is TGCGCCAGCAGCCAAGTCCGGGTTAACTATGGCTACACCTTC.

This clonotype has ten or more counts. The V gene is TRBV28, the J gene TRBJ1-5; 7 positions agree with TRBD1. V was clipped by 4 bases and J by 6 bases; unmatched bases: 15. Germline V CDR1 and CDR2: MDHEN, SYDVKM. This CDR3 contains 17 residues. This CDR3 reads CASSSPRQGSDLQPQHF. CDR3 DNA sequence: TGTGCCAGCAGTTCCCCGCGACAGGGATCAGATCTTCAGCCCCAGCATTTT.

This clonotype has only a few counts. The rearrangement joins TRBV5-1 to TRBJ2-2, with D tentatively TRBD2 (6 bases). The germline V and J ends were trimmed by 4 bases and 6 bases, with 22 bases remaining between them. Germline V gives CDR1 SGHRS, CDR2 YFSETQ. This CDR3 region has 17 residues. CDR3 nucleotide sequence: TGCGCCAGCAGCCTCCGGGTAGCGGCAGACATGTCCGGGGAGCTGTTTTTT. Translating gives CASSLRVAADMSGELFF.

This clonotype came up many times. The rearrangement uses TRBV29-1 and TRBJ2-7, with 7 bases that match TRBD2. J was trimmed by 6 bases and V by 5 bases; bases with no gene match: 4. This CDR3 is 11 amino acids long. The V gene's germline CDR1 is SQVTM and CDR2 ANQGSEA. CDR3 nucleotides: TGCAGCGTTCGAAGCGGGACCGAGCAGTACTTC. Its translation: CSVRSGTEQYF.

The chain couples TRBV14 to TRBJ1-5; D call uncertain. The CDR3 extends over 13 amino acids. Deletions cut 2 bases from V and 9 bases from J, with 11 bases between. CDR1 is SGHDN and CDR2 is FVKESK in the germline V gene. The CDR3 DNA sequence: TGTGCCAGCAGCCAATCATCAGTTGGGCCCCAGCATTTT. It yields the protein CASSQSSVGPQHF.

This clonotype showed up many times. The CDR3 spells CASSPDRGNTIYF. The CDR3 DNA is TGTGCCAGCAGCCCGGACAGGGGAAACACCATATATTTT. The chain recombines TRBV7-7 with TRBJ1-3; 7 nucleotides match TRBD1. In germline, CDR1 is SSHAT, CDR2 FNYEAQ (reference sequence). J lost 4 bases, V lost 5 bases, and 2 bases had no gene match. This CDR3 has 13 amino acids.

The rearrangement uses TRBV7-2 and TRBJ1-1; maybe TRBD1 (5 bases). CDR3 length: 13 amino acids. Trimming took off 10 bases at V and 3 bases at J, with 15 bases between the two ends. Germline-derived CDR1 and CDR2 are SGHTA and FQGNSA. CDR3 nucleotides: TGTGCCACCACTGACGGGGGGTACACTGAAGCTTTCTTT. As protein: CATTDGGYTEAFF.

This clonotype showed up many times. The CDR3 here is CASSLGPAGGEGQPQHF. The CDR3 DNA reads as TGTGCCAGCAGCTTAGGCCCGGCTGGGGGCGAGGGGCAGCCCCAGCATTTT. This rearrangement joins TRBV7-8 to TRBJ1-5, with D possibly TRBD1 on 6 matching bases. The CDR3 extends over 17 amino acids. Deletions cut 1 base from V and 7 bases from J, with 20 bases between. The germline V gene has CDR1 SGHVS and CDR2 FQNEAQ.

This clonotype has more than one count but fewer than ten. The rearrangement links TRBV11-1 to TRBJ2-7; the match to TRBD1 covers 9 bases. There are 14 residues in the CDR3. V was pared by 5 bases and J by 5 bases, with 7 bases of the junction left unmatched. In germline, CDR1 is SGHAT, CDR2 FQDESV (reference sequence). CDR3 nucleotides: TGTGCCAGCAGCGGCGGGACAGGGTTCAACGAGCAGTACTTC. This sequence encodes CASSGGTGFNEQYF.

This clonotype was seen many times. The rearrangement uses TRBV7-2 and TRBJ2-7; D uncertain. V shed 3 bases and J shed 0 bases, with 9 bases lying between them. The CDR3 totals 14 residues. Germline-derived CDR1 and CDR2 are SGHTA and FQGNSA. This CDR3 is CASSFGGLSYEQYF. The CDR3 bases are TGTGCCAGCAGCTTCGGCGGTCTCTCCTACGAGCAGTACTTC.

About this clonotype itself: This may be a read error: a much more frequent sequence differs by one nucleotide. This chain uses TRBV7-6 with TRBJ2-2, with a weak D call TRBD1 (6 bases). From germline, CDR1 is SGHVS and CDR2 FNYEAQ. CDR3 length: 15 amino acids. In DNA, the CDR3 is TGTGCCAACAGCTCTCCGGGACAAAACACCGGGGAGCTGTTTTTT. This translates into CANSSPGQNTGELFF.

A few counts support this clonotype. The chain is built from TRBV10-3 and TRBJ1-2; TRBD1 aligns across 7 bases. Germline trimming cut 5 bases from V and 2 bases from J; bases unmatched to any gene: 5. Germline CDR1 ENHRY, CDR2 SYGVKD. The CDR3 runs to 14 residues. CDR3 nucleotide sequence: TGTGCCATCAGTCCCGGACAGGAAAACTATGGCTACACCTTC. It yields the protein CAISPGQENYGYTF.

This clonotype was detected many times. The rearrangement joins TRBV6-2 or TRBV6-3 to TRBJ1-2; 10 nucleotides line up with TRBD1. The germline gives CDR1 MNHEY, CDR2 SVGEGT. V shed 6 bases, J shed 5 bases, and the junction held 6 bases outside the gene matches. This CDR3 is built from 14 residues. The CDR3 DNA is TGTGCCAGCAGGCCCGGGACAGGGGCTTATGGCTACACCTTC. It specifies CASRPGTGAYGYTF.

On this clonotype itself: This may be a read error: a much more frequent sequence differs by one nucleotide. This sequence joins TRBV6-1 and TRBJ2-7; D is unclear. Germline loops: CDR1 MNHNS, CDR2 SASEGT. V was shortened by 1 base and J by 6 bases, with 7 bases between the two germline ends. The CDR3 loop spans 12 amino acids. The CDR3 is CASSEVYSEQYF. CDR3 nucleotide sequence: TGTGCCAGCAGTGAAGTATATAGCGAGCAGTACTTC.

V usage is TRBV10-3 and J usage is TRBJ1-1; TRBD1 aligns across 8 bases. V shed 4 bases and J 3 bases; nucleotides not matched to a gene: 7. CDR1 and CDR2 from the germline V gene are ENHRY and SYGVKD. The CDR3 is 15 residues long. The CDR3 DNA is TGTGCCATCAGTGTCCAGGGGGCAGGGTACACTGAAGCTTTCTTT. Residues: CAISVQGAGYTEAFF.

A note on this clonotype: One base away lies a much larger clone, so this may be a sequencing read error. V is TRBV6-1 and J is TRBJ1-1; D perhaps matches TRBD1 (5 bases). Germline CDR1 MNHNS, CDR2 SASEGT. The CDR3 runs to 14 residues. The CDR3, as DNA: TGTGCCTGCAGTGAAGTAAGGGGGAACACTGAAGCTTTCTTT. This sequence encodes CACSEVRGNTEAFF.

The chain uses TRBV10-2 and TRBJ1-2; 8 bases align to TRBD1. V lost 4 bases to trimming and J lost 4 bases; unmatched junction nucleotides: 5. The CDR3 totals 14 residues. Germline V gives CDR1 WSHSY, CDR2 SAAADI. For the CDR3, the DNA is TGCGCCAGCAGTGCGGACAGGGTTGTCTATGGCTACACCTTC. This encodes CASSADRVVYGYTF.

The chain uses TRBV11-2 and TRBJ1-1; the D gene is possibly TRBD1 (6 bases). The germline CDR1 and CDR2 sequences are SGHAT and FQNNGV. Trimming removed 1 base from V and 4 bases from J, with 16 bases in between. The CDR3 runs to 16 residues. CDR3 DNA sequence: TGTGCCAGCAGCTTAGTTAGGGGGGCGGGTGCCACTGAAGCTTTCTTT. Amino acids: CASSLVRGAGATEAFF.

The chain employs TRBV27 and TRBJ2-7; 11 bases match TRBD2. CDR1 and CDR2 (germline): MNHEY, SMNVEV (reference sequence). J gave up 4 bases and V 3 bases, and 5 bases lay outside the gene matches. CDR3 length equals 15 residues. CDR3 amino acids: CASSLTSGTQYEQYF. The CDR3 DNA follows: TGTGCCAGCAGTTTGACTAGCGGGACCCAATACGAGCAGTACTTC.

The chain is built from TRBV6-2 or TRBV6-3 and TRBJ1-1; possibly TRBD1 for D (5 bases). CDR1 is MNHEY and CDR2 is SVGEGT in the germline V gene. V gave up 7 bases and J gave up 5 bases, with 17 bases separating them. This CDR3 has 14 amino acids. The CDR3: CASNRRQGWTEAFF. The CDR3 bases are TGTGCCAGCAACCGACGTCAGGGTTGGACTGAAGCTTTCTTT.

This clonotype was observed at least ten times. The chain joins TRBV28 to TRBJ2-7; TRBD1 agrees at 9 bases. This CDR3 has 15 residues. Looked up from germline, CDR1 is MDHEN and CDR2 is SYDVKM. With 5 bases clipped from V and 0 bases from J, the junction kept 5 bases outside the gene matches. The CDR3 DNA sequence: TGTGCCAGCAGTATGGGACAGGGAATCTCCTACGAGCAGTACTTC. This translates into CASSMGQGISYEQYF.

This clonotype was seen many times. V gene TRBV7-2 combines with J gene TRBJ2-1, with D tentatively TRBD2 (5 bases). The CDR3 runs 11 residues. V lost 5 bases, J lost 10 bases, and 9 bases lay in between. Germline loops: CDR1 SGHTA, CDR2 FQGNSA. CDR3: CASSLPGEQFF. The CDR3 DNA is TGTGCCAGCAGCCTCCCGGGGGAGCAGTTCTTC.